The 30 T cell receptor beta chains below come from one sample, sequenced in a study of T cell changes during pregnancy in multiple sclerosis. The table came from immunoSEQ multiplex PCR; TCRdb's copy has only in-frame clones and leaves some out. The repertoire consists of about 60,000 clones, with around 91% occurring once and the leading ten covering about 2%. Sequenced material: peripheral blood, taken in the second trimester of pregnancy. The receptors derive from a female donor in good health, enrolled as a control in a pregnancy study.

This chain connects TRBV5-1 to TRBJ2-1, with 9 bases fitting TRBD1. The CDR3 spans 15 residues. Germline V gene sequence: CDR1 SGHRS, CDR2 YFSETQ. The V gene end was trimmed by 2 bases and the J gene end by 7 bases; junction bases not matched to a gene: 7. As DNA, the CDR3 is TGCGCCAGCAGCTTACAGGGACAGGGATCAAATGAGCAGTTCTTC. Translation: CASSLQGQGSNEQFF. The full variable domain, its missing parts supplied by reference TRBV5-1 and TRBJ2-1, is KAGVTQTPRYLIKTRGQQVTLSCSPISGHRSVSWYQQTPGQGLQFLFEYFSETQRNKGNFPGRFSGRQFSNSRSEMNVSTLELGDSALYLCASSLQGQGSNEQFFGPGTRLTVL.

Only one count was recorded for this clone. The gene calls are TRBV4-2 and TRBJ2-7; 7 nucleotides line up with TRBD1. The V segment lost 2 bases and the J segment 3 bases; nucleotides outside the gene matches: 4. The CDR3 has 14 residues. CDR1 LGHNA and CDR2 YNFKEQ come from the germline V gene. CDR3 coding DNA: TGTGCCAGCAGCCAACCAGACAGGGACTACGAGCAGTACTTC. It encodes CASSQPDRDYEQYF.

The chain carries TRBV6-4 and TRBJ2-1; 8 nucleotides align to TRBD2. V gave up 3 bases and J gave up 7 bases; unmatched junction bases: 5. Per germline, CDR1 MRHNA and CDR2 SNTAGT. This CDR3 comprises 14 residues. The CDR3 reads CASSDAGGANEQFF. Here the CDR3 DNA reads TGTGCCAGCAGTGATGCCGGGGGGGCGAATGAGCAGTTCTTC.

This clone was recorded only once. The rearrangement joins TRBV2 to TRBJ1-2; 8 bases are shared with TRBD1. V lost 6 bases to trimming and J lost 0 bases; unmatched junction nucleotides: 6. Germline V CDR1 and CDR2: SNHLY, FYNNEI. The CDR3 is 15 residues long. The CDR3 loop is CASRAGTGANYGYTF. Written as DNA, the CDR3 is TGTGCCAGCAGGGCCGGGACAGGAGCTAACTATGGCTACACCTTC.

The rearrangement joins TRBV19 to TRBJ1-4; 11 nucleotides line up with TRBD1. CDR3 length: 17 amino acids. Trimming took 6 bases from V and 7 from J; bases not matched to a gene: 13. The germline V gene has CDR1 LNHDA and CDR2 SQIVND (reference sequence). CDR3 bases: TGTGCCAGTAGATGGGGGACAGGGGGTATTGGCGGTGAAAAACTGTTTTTT. Its protein product is CASRWGTGGIGGEKLFF.

The chain has TRBV19 and TRBJ2-1, with TRBD1 as a possible D gene (5 bases). Germline V lookup: CDR1 LNHDA, CDR2 SQIVND (reference sequence). The V gene lost 6 bases and the J gene lost 6 bases, with 9 bases spanning the gap. This CDR3 has 12 residues. DNA of the CDR3: TGTGCCAGTAGGCCTCAGGGCAATGAGCAGTTCTTC. This gives the protein CASRPQGNEQFF.

Only a few counts were recorded for this clone. The chain couples TRBV6-1 to TRBJ1-6; D possibly corresponds to TRBD1 (5 bases). CDR1 and CDR2 (germline): MNHNS, SASEGT. The CDR3 spans 14 residues. V lost 5 bases and J lost 5, with 10 bases in between. CDR3 loop: CASSLGVHNSPLHF. As DNA, the CDR3 is TGTGCCAGCAGTTTAGGGGTACATAATTCACCCCTCCACTTT.

This clone was recorded once. This chain uses TRBV2 with TRBJ1-1; TRBD1 matches 8 bases. Germline trimming cut 9 bases from V and 1 base from J; bases unmatched to any gene: 7. Germline CDR1 SNHLY, CDR2 FYNNEI. CDR3 length: 14 amino acids. The CDR3: CARGEGTGNTEAFF. The CDR3 region has the DNA TGTGCCAGAGGTGAAGGGACAGGGAACACTGAAGCTTTCTTT.

V gene TRBV7-2 combines with J gene TRBJ2-4; possible D gene TRBD2, 6 bases. Per germline, CDR1 SGHTA and CDR2 FQGNSA. The CDR3 totals 14 residues. V was cut by 6 bases and J by 5 bases, with 14 bases left in between. This CDR3 is CASRSGLVENIQYF. CDR3 coding DNA: TGTGCCAGCAGATCGGGACTCGTGGAAAACATTCAGTACTTC.

The rearrangement links TRBV11-2 to TRBJ2-7, with D perhaps TRBD2 (5 bases). V was cut by 0 bases and J by 6 bases, with 9 bases left in between. Germline CDR1 is SGHAT and CDR2 is FQNNGV. The CDR3 consists of 13 residues. The CDR3 DNA is TGTGCCAGCAGCTTAGATTCGGGGATCGAGCAGTACTTC. It translates to CASSLDSGIEQYF.

V usage is TRBV4-1 and J usage is TRBJ2-2, with 8 bases lining up with TRBD1. V lost 4 bases, J lost 6 bases, and 19 bases stayed unmatched. Germline-derived CDR1 and CDR2 are MGHRA and YSYEKL. This CDR3 has 19 amino acids. This CDR3 reads CASSRDKPLQGAYSGELFF. CDR3 coding DNA: TGCGCCAGCAGCCGCGATAAGCCGCTTCAGGGGGCCTATTCCGGGGAGCTGTTTTTT.

This rearrangement joins TRBV7-6 to TRBJ2-1; 14 nucleotides match TRBD2. The CDR3 has 15 amino acids. The V gene end was trimmed by 5 bases and the J gene end by 6 bases; junction bases not matched to a gene: 3. Germline CDR1 is SGHVS and CDR2 is FNYEAQ. The CDR3 DNA reads TGTGCCAGCAGCCCGACTAGCGGGAGGGCCAATGAGCAGTTCTTC. This gives the protein CASSPTSGRANEQFF.

The chain employs TRBV2 and TRBJ1-4; D is undetermined. The length of the CDR3 is 13 residues. Germline V lookup: CDR1 SNHLY, CDR2 FYNNEI. V lost 6 bases and J lost 7, with 12 bases in between. CDR3 residues: CASRGDRPEKLFF. CDR3 in DNA: TGTGCCAGCAGGGGAGACCGTCCTGAAAAACTGTTTTTT.

There are a few counts of this clone. The gene calls are TRBV6-1 and TRBJ1-2; D unclear. With 6 bases removed from V and 3 bases from J, the gap between germline ends came to 5 bases. Germline V gives CDR1 MNHNS, CDR2 SASEGT. The CDR3 is 11 residues long. CDR3 sequence: CASSFDYGYTF. CDR3 in DNA: TGTGCCAGCAGCTTTGACTATGGCTACACCTTC.

CDR3 DNA sequence: TGTGCCAGCAGAGGCCGGACAGGCGTAAATGAGCAGTTCTTC. Translated, it gives CASRGRTGVNEQFF. This sequence joins TRBV6-5 and TRBJ2-1, with 7 bases fitting TRBD1. Germline V gene data show CDR1 as MNHEY and CDR2 as SVGAGI. Trimming removed 6 bases from V and 7 bases from J; junction bases left unmatched: 9. This CDR3 has 14 residues.

The genes are TRBV4-1 and TRBJ1-1; D is unclear. The ends were cut back, 4 bases at V and 1 base at J, with 22 bases in the middle. Germline CDR1 is MGHRA and CDR2 is YSYEKL. The CDR3 has 18 amino acids. This CDR3 reads CASSLSSRASNRNTEAFF. The CDR3 nucleotides read TGCGCCAGCAGCCTCTCCTCGAGAGCTTCAAACCGGAACACTGAAGCTTTCTTT.

The chain recombines TRBV9 with TRBJ2-1; D perhaps matches TRBD2 (5 bases). Germline loops: CDR1 SGDLS, CDR2 YYNGEE. V was cut by 3 bases and J by 1 base, with 8 bases left in between. The CDR3 consists of 14 residues. As DNA, the CDR3 is TGTGCCAGCAGCGGCAGAGGGTCCTACAATGAGCAGTTCTTC. Translation gives CASSGRGSYNEQFF.

The V gene is TRBV19, the J gene TRBJ1-4, with D possibly being TRBD1 (5 bases). CDR1 and CDR2 (germline): LNHDA, SQIVND (reference sequence). Deletions cut 0 bases from V and 8 bases from J, with 13 bases between. The CDR3 contains 15 residues. CDR3 region: CASSIDSGAGEKLFF. CDR3 coding DNA: TGTGCCAGTAGTATAGACTCTGGGGCGGGAGAAAAACTGTTTTTT.

The genes are TRBV9 and TRBJ2-1, with a possible D match to TRBD2 (6 bases). Germline V gene data show CDR1 as SGDLS and CDR2 as YYNGEE. The germline V and J ends were trimmed by 3 bases and 5 bases, with 21 bases remaining between them. The CDR3 length is 17 residues. DNA for the CDR3: TGTGCCAGCAGCGAGTCCCCCCTATCGGCGGGGCACAATGAGCAGTTCTTC. It specifies CASSESPLSAGHNEQFF.

The chain links TRBV19 to TRBJ1-1; D perhaps matches TRBD1 (6 bases). Germline CDR1 is LNHDA and CDR2 is SQIVND (reference sequence). The CDR3 is 15 residues long. Trimming cost V 2 bases and J 9 bases, with 19 bases left between them. The CDR3: CASSIRAGPRGKAFF. The CDR3 DNA follows: TGTGCCAGTAGTATAAGGGCAGGCCCTAGGGGGAAAGCTTTCTTT.

In nucleotides, the CDR3 is TGTGCCAGCACCCTCCTTCCAGGATCCACCGGGGAGCTGTTTTTT. Translating gives CASTLLPGSTGELFF. J is TRBJ2-2 and V is TRBV28, with unresolved D. The CDR3 is made up of 15 amino acids. Trimming removed 7 bases at V and 4 bases at J, with 16 bases between. Germline CDR1 MDHEN, CDR2 SYDVKM. Based on the CDR3 plus reference TRBV28 and TRBJ2-2, the full variable domain is DVKVTQSSRYLVKRTGEKVFLECVQDMDHENMFWYRQDPGLGLRLIYFSYDVKMKEKGDIPEGYSVSREKKERFSLILESASTNQTSMYLCASTLLPGSTGELFFGEGSRLTVL.

The chain has TRBV5-1 and TRBJ2-2; 11 bases map to TRBD1. This CDR3 is built from 15 residues. V lost 4 bases, J lost 6 bases, and 5 bases stayed unmatched. Germline V gives CDR1 SGHRS, CDR2 YFSETQ. CDR3 amino acids: CASSTGQGASGELFF. Here the CDR3 DNA reads TGCGCCAGCAGCACTGGACAGGGGGCGTCCGGGGAGCTGTTTTTT.

The gene calls are TRBV11-1 and TRBJ2-7, with 7 bases fitting TRBD1. Germline assignment: CDR1 SGHAT and CDR2 FQDESV (reference sequence). The junction had 6 bases not matched to a gene; V was cut back by 1 base and J by 3 bases. CDR3 length: 15 residues. CDR3 sequence reads: CASSLGQGEIYEQYF. CDR3 DNA: TGTGCCAGCAGCTTAGGTCAGGGGGAAATCTACGAGCAGTACTTC.

The chain carries TRBV27 and TRBJ2-4; 7 positions agree with TRBD1. The germline V gene encodes CDR1 MNHEY and CDR2 SMNVEV (reference sequence). The CDR3 contains 14 residues. V shed 6 bases, J shed 4 bases, and the junction held 6 bases outside the gene matches. CDR3 residues: CASSYSGQKNIQYF. The DNA of the CDR3 is TGTGCCAGCAGCTATTCGGGACAGAAAAACATTCAGTACTTC.

This rearrangement joins TRBV5-4 to TRBJ2-7; the D gene is possibly TRBD1 (6 bases). The length of the CDR3 is 15 residues. V lost 5 bases and J 0 bases, leaving 15 bases between the germline ends. Germline V gives CDR1 SGHNT, CDR2 YYREEE (reference sequence). CDR3 amino acids: CASRRELDSSYEQYF. In DNA, the CDR3 is TGTGCCAGCAGACGGGAACTGGACAGCTCCTACGAGCAGTACTTC.

The chain employs TRBV7-9 and TRBJ2-5; no firm D call. Germline V CDR1 and CDR2: SEHNR, FQNEAQ (reference sequence). Deletions cut 1 base from V and 1 base from J, with 13 bases between. This CDR3 has 16 residues. In nucleotides, the CDR3 is TGTGCCAGCAGCTTAGAGCCCCTGTGGAGCCAAGAGACCCAGTACTTC. Its protein product is CASSLEPLWSQETQYF.

This chain uses TRBV27 with TRBJ1-3; D remains unclear. This CDR3 spans 13 amino acids. Per germline, CDR1 MNHEY and CDR2 SMNVEV (reference sequence). Trimming left V 6 bases short and J 4 bases short, with 10 bases between. CDR3 nucleotides: TGTGCCAGCAGGCCGACCGGGGGAAACACCATATATTTT. Amino acid sequence: CASRPTGGNTIYF.

The chain is built from TRBV7-3 and TRBJ2-3; D might be TRBD2 (5 bases). The CDR3 loop spans 14 amino acids. V lost 5 bases, J lost 3 bases, and 12 bases lay in between. From germline, CDR1 is SGHTA and CDR2 FQGTGA. For the CDR3, the DNA is TGTGCCAGCAGCCCCCGGGGTGTGACAGATACGCAGTATTTT. Residues: CASSPRGVTDTQYF.

The rearrangement uses TRBV27 and TRBJ1-5; TRBD1 agrees at 10 bases. The junction had 3 bases not matched to a gene; V was cut back by 5 bases and J by 2 bases. Germline CDR1 is MNHEY and CDR2 is SMNVEV (reference sequence). The CDR3 runs 15 residues. The CDR3, as DNA: TGTGCCAGCAGTGCCGGGACAGGGGGCAATCAGCCCCAGCATTTT. Its protein product is CASSAGTGGNQPQHF.

The chain carries TRBV7-9 and TRBJ1-2, with D unclear. The CDR3 covers 12 residues. V was shortened by 8 bases and J by 4 bases, with 11 bases between the two germline ends. Germline V gene data show CDR1 as SEHNR and CDR2 as FQNEAQ (reference sequence). The CDR3 loop is CASSADFYGYTF. The CDR3 region has the DNA TGTGCCAGCTCTGCGGATTTCTATGGCTACACCTTC.